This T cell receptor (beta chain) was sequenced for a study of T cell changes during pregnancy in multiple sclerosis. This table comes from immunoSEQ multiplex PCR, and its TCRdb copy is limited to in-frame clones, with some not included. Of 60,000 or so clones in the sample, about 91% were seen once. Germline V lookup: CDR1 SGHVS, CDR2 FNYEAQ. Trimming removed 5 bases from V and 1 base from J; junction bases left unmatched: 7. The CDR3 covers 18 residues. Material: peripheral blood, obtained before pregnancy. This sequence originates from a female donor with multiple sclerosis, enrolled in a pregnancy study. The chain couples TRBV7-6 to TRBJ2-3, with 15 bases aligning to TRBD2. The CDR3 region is CASSEGTSGGSRTDTQYF. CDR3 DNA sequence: TGTGCCAGCAGCGAGGGGACTAGCGGGGGGTCCCGCACAGATACGCAGTATTTT.